The clone carrying this T cell receptor beta chain was seen at least ten times. Antigen unknown. The data are from a study of regulatory T cells in long-lasting Graves disease. Overall study context: The definition of persistent Graves' disease was over 5 years of antithyroid drugs with positive TSH receptor antibodies.

Regarding the study as a whole: With persistent disease, TRBV28, TRBJ1-2 and TRBJ2-5 were the favored segments. In persistent patients, shared public clonotypes (roughly 2,800) outnumbered those in new patients (around 1,000).

The CDR3 has 12 amino acids. With 6 bases removed from V and 8 bases from J, the gap between germline ends came to 14 bases. Germline V gene data show CDR1 as SEHNR and CDR2 as FQNEAQ (reference sequence). Libraries of TCR beta came from iRepertoire HTBI primers plus Arm-PCR of CDR3 regions. TCRdb analysed the multiplex PCR reads with MiXCR anew, one entry per CDR3 protein. The table records 400,000 or so distinct CDR3 sequences, roughly 20% of them present only once. Time point noted: persistent/refractory GD, antithyroid drugs over 5 years with positive TRAb. PBMC-derived RNA was used for the TCR library.

This specimen consisted of peripheral blood mononuclear cells (PBMCs), obtained when the disease was refractory, from a patient treated with antithyroid drugs. The clonotype comes from a female donor with Graves disease. This chain connects TRBV7-9 to TRBJ2-7, with D perhaps TRBD1 or TRBD2 (5 bases each). The CDR3 sequence is CASRGTSGKQYF. CDR3 nucleotide sequence: TGTGCCAGCAGGGGGACCTCTGGCAAGCAGTACTTC.